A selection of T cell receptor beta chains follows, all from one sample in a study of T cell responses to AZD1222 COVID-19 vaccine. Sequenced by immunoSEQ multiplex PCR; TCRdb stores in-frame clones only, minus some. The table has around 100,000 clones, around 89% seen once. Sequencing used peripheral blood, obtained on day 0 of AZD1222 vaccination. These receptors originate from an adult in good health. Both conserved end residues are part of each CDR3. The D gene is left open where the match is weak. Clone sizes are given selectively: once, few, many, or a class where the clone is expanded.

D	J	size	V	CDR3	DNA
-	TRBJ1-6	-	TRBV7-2	CASSFRGVNSPLHF	TGTGCCAGCAGCTTTAGGGGGGTGAATTCACCCCTCCACTTT
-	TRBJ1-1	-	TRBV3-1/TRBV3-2	CASSHHRVANTEAFF	TGTGCCAGCAGCCACCACAGGGTGGCGAACACTGAAGCTTTCTTT
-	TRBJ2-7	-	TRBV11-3	CASSLGASYEQYF	TGTGCCAGCAGCTTAGGAGCCTCCTACGAGCAGTACTTC
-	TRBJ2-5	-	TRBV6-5	CASRAGGQETQYF	TGTGCCAGCAGGGCTGGGGGTCAAGAGACCCAGTACTTC
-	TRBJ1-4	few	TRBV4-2	CASSQGPLTTNEKLFF	TGTGCCAGCAGCCAAGGGCCACTCACAACTAATGAAAAACTGTTTTTT
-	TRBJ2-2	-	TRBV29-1	CSVEAPLGTGELFF	TGCAGCGTTGAAGCCCCCTTGGGCACCGGGGAGCTGTTTTTT
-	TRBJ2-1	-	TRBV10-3	CAISYSDIYNEQFF	TGTGCCATCAGCTATTCTGATATTTACAATGAGCAGTTCTTC
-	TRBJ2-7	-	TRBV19	CASAQGVRTYEQYF	TGTGCCAGCGCCCAGGGAGTTCGGACCTACGAGCAGTACTTC
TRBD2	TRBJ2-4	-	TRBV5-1	CASSLEVVAGVAVFVDIQYF	TGCGCCAGCAGCTTGGAAGTTGTAGCGGGGGTGGCCGTGTTTGTTGACATTCAGTACTTC
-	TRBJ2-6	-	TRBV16	CASSQRGSGANVLTF	TGTGCCAGCAGCCAACGGGGGTCTGGGGCCAACGTCCTGACTTTC
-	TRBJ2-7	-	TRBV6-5	CASRLGDRGSYEQYF	TGTGCCAGCAGACTGGGCGACCGGGGCTCCTACGAGCAGTACTTC
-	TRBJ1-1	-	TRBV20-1	CSASGNTEAFF	TGCAGTGCTAGCGGCAACACTGAAGCTTTCTTT
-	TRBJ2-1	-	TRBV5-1	CASSLFSNEQFF	TGCGCCAGCAGCTTATTTTCCAATGAGCAGTTCTTC
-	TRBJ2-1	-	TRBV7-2	CASSLWGAGHEQFF	TGTGCCAGCAGCTTATGGGGGGCAGGGCATGAGCAGTTCTTC
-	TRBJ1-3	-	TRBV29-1	CSVGSGTVGNTIYF	TGCAGCGTTGGTAGCGGGACTGTAGGAAACACCATATATTTT
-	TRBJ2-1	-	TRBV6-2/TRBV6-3	CASSYWGVSYNEQFF	TGTGCCAGCAGTTACTGGGGGGTCTCCTACAATGAGCAGTTCTTC
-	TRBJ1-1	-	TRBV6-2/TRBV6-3	CASSSMTGNTEAFF	TGTGCCAGCAGTTCCATGACAGGAAACACTGAAGCTTTCTTT
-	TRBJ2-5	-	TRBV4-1	CASSPNLMTVQETQYF	TGCGCCAGCAGCCCCAACTTAATGACAGTCCAAGAGACCCAGTACTTC
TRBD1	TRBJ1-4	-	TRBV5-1	CASSLDRVWTNEKLFF	TGCGCCAGCAGCCTAGACAGGGTTTGGACTAATGAAAAACTGTTTTTT
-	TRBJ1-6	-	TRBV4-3	CASSQDSWYSPLHF	TGCGCCAGCAGCCAAGACTCCTGGTACTCACCCCTCCACTTT
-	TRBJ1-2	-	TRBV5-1	CASSNPPGAGGYTF	TGCGCCAGCAGCAACCCTCCCGGGGCCGGTGGCTACACCTTC
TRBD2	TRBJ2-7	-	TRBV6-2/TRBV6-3	CASSYSAGGNEQYF	TGTGCCAGCAGTTACTCCGCGGGGGGAAACGAGCAGTACTTC
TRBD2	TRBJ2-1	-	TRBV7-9	CASSLILAGVNEQFF	TGTGCCAGCAGCTTAATCCTAGCGGGGGTCAATGAGCAGTTCTTC
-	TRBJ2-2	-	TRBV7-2	CASSRGNTVVPGELFF	TGTGCCAGCAGTCGCGGGAATACCGTAGTACCCGGGGAGCTGTTTTTT
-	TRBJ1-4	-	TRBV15	CATSRDTGATNEKLFF	TGTGCCACCAGCAGAGACACAGGAGCAACTAATGAAAAACTGTTTTTT
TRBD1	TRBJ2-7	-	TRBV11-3	CASSLGGSRGSYEQYF	TGTGCCAGCAGCTTAGGAGGGAGCAGGGGGTCCTACGAGCAGTACTTC
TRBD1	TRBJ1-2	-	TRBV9	CASSAGQGPYGYTF	TGTGCCAGCAGCGCGGGACAGGGACCTTATGGCTACACCTTC
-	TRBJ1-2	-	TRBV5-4	CASSFGHANYGYTF	TGTGCCAGCAGCTTCGGGCACGCGAACTATGGCTACACCTTC
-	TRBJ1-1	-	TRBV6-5	CASSYTGRGNTEAFF	TGTGCCAGCAGTTACACAGGGCGCGGGAACACTGAAGCTTTCTTT
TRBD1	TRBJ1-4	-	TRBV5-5	CASSLLGQANEKLFF	TGTGCCAGCAGCTTATTGGGACAGGCGAATGAAAAACTGTTTTTT
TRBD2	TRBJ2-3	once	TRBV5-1	CASSSSGTSGTDTQYF	TGCGCCAGCAGCTCCTCCGGGACTAGCGGCACAGATACGCAGTATTTT
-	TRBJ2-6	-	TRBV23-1	CASSQWLGARIDGANVLTF	TGCGCCAGCAGTCAATGGTTGGGGGCTCGGATCGATGGGGCCAACGTCCTGACTTTC
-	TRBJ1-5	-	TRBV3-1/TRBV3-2	CASSQGGGERNNQPQHF	TGTGCCAGCAGCCAAGGTGGGGGGGAACGAAACAATCAGCCCCAGCATTTT
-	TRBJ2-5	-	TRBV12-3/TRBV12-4	CASSFGGQETQYF	TGTGCCAGCAGTTTTGGGGGGCAAGAGACCCAGTACTTC
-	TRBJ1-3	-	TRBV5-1	CASSSEGPGAKGNTIYF	TGCGCCAGCAGCTCCGAGGGACCAGGGGCGAAAGGAAACACCATATATTTT
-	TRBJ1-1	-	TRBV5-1	CASSFESTRTEAFF	TGCGCCAGCAGCTTTGAATCTACAAGGACTGAAGCTTTCTTT
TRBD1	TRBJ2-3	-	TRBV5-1	CASSLGTGMTDTQYF	TGCGCCAGCAGCTTGGGGACAGGGATGACAGATACGCAGTATTTT
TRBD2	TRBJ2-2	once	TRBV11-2	CATRRGEGTGELFF	TGTGCCACCCGGCGGGGGGAAGGGACCGGGGAGCTGTTTTTT
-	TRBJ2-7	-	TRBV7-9	CASSLSGLNYEQYF	TGTGCCAGCAGCTTATCAGGGCTAAACTACGAGCAGTACTTC
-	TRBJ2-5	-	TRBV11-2	CASRNLKGGETQYF	TGTGCCAGCAGGAACCTGAAAGGGGGGGAGACCCAGTACTTC
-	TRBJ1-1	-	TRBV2	CASKDGNTEAFF	TGTGCCAGCAAGGATGGGAACACTGAAGCTTTCTTT
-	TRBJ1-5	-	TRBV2	CASSGGRSNQPQHF	TGTGCCAGCAGTGGTGGACGTAGCAATCAGCCCCAGCATTTT
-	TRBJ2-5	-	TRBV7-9	CASSLAGVETQYF	TGTGCCAGCAGCTTAGCCGGTGTAGAGACCCAGTACTTC